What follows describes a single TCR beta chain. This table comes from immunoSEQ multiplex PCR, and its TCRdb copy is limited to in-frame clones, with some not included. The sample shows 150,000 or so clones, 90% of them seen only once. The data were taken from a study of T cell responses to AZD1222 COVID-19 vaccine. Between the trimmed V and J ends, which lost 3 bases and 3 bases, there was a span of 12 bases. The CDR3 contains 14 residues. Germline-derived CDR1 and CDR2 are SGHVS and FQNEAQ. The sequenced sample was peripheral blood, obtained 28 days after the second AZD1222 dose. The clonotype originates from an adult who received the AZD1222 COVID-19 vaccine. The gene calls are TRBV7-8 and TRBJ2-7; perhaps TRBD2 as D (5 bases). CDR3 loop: CASSLLGAYYEQYF. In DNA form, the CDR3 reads TGTGCCAGCAGCTTGCTGGGAGCATACTACGAGCAGTACTTC. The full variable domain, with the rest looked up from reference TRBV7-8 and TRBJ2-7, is GAGVSQSPRYKVAKRGQDVALRCDPISGHVSLFWYQQALGQGPEFLTYFQNEAQLDKSGLPSDRFFAERPEGSVSTLKIQRTQQEDSAVYLCASSLLGAYYEQYFGPGTRLTVT.